The rows below give T cell receptor beta chains drawn from one sample of a study of cytomegalovirus exposure and HLA in healthy donors. TCRdb keeps only in-frame clones here, not all; method: immunoSEQ multiplex PCR. Among around 140,000 clones listed, 72% were seen once. Input material: PBMCs. The receptor source for this set is a man in his forties or fifties in good health and CMV-seropositive. The CDR3 runs from the conserved cysteine through the conserved F or W. D genes are given only for firm matches. The size entry is marked missing in some rows and otherwise reads once, few, many or a size class.

CDR3 protein: CASSRGLMNTEAFF
CDR3 DNA: TGTGCCAGCAGCAGGGGGCTAATGAACACTGAAGCTTTCTTT
J gene: TRBJ1-1
D gene: TRBD1
V gene: TRBV2
clone size: many

CDR3 protein: CASSARQGVSYEQYF
CDR3 DNA: TGTGCCAGCAGCGCGCGACAGGGGGTCAGCTACGAGCAGTACTTC
J gene: TRBJ2-7
D gene: TRBD1
V gene: TRBV7-8
clone size: NA

CDR3 protein: CASSIVAATEAFF
CDR3 DNA: TGTGCCAGTAGTATAGTGGCGGCCACTGAAGCTTTCTTT
J gene: TRBJ1-1
D gene: NA
V gene: TRBV19
clone size: NA

CDR3 protein: CASSQDLRVGEQYF
CDR3 DNA: TGCGCCAGCAGCCAAGATCTCAGGGTGGGAGAGCAGTACTTC
J gene: TRBJ2-7
D gene: NA
V gene: TRBV4-3
clone size: NA

CDR3 protein: CASSLVIGTPYEQYF
CDR3 DNA: TGTGCCAGCAGCTTAGTGATAGGGACACCCTACGAGCAGTACTTC
J gene: TRBJ2-7
D gene: NA
V gene: TRBV11-2
clone size: NA

CDR3 protein: CASSQGAGPRDTEAFF
CDR3 DNA: TGCGCCAGCAGCCAAGGAGCGGGACCCCGGGATACTGAAGCTTTCTTT
J gene: TRBJ1-1
D gene: NA
V gene: TRBV4-1
clone size: few

CDR3 protein: CASSALEQGGEQFF
CDR3 DNA: TGTGCCAGCAGTGCTCTGGAACAGGGAGGGGAGCAGTTCTTC
J gene: TRBJ2-1
D gene: NA
V gene: TRBV6-1
clone size: NA

CDR3 protein: CASSSLSSYNEQFF
CDR3 DNA: TGCGCCAGCAGCTCGTTGAGCTCCTACAATGAGCAGTTCTTC
J gene: TRBJ2-1
D gene: NA
V gene: TRBV5-1
clone size: NA

CDR3 protein: CASSLGGTGDGYTF
CDR3 DNA: TGCGCCAGCAGCTTAGGCGGGACAGGGGATGGCTACACCTTC
J gene: TRBJ1-2
D gene: TRBD1
V gene: TRBV5-1
clone size: NA

CDR3 protein: CASSLQRQGFHEQYF
CDR3 DNA: TGCGCCAGCAGCTTGCAGAGACAGGGGTTCCACGAGCAGTACTTC
J gene: TRBJ2-7
D gene: TRBD1
V gene: TRBV5-1
clone size: few

CDR3 protein: CASSRSGASNQPQHF
CDR3 DNA: TGTGCCAGCAGCCGTTCAGGGGCGAGCAATCAGCCCCAGCATTTT
J gene: TRBJ1-5
D gene: NA
V gene: TRBV7-6
clone size: once

CDR3 protein: CASSLGQFYGYTF
CDR3 DNA: TGTGCCAGCAGCTTGGGACAGTTCTATGGCTACACCTTC
J gene: TRBJ1-2
D gene: TRBD1
V gene: TRBV11-3
clone size: NA

CDR3 protein: CASSDTPLADSYNEQFF
CDR3 DNA: TGTGCCAGCAGTGACACTCCCCTAGCGGACTCCTACAATGAGCAGTTCTTC
J gene: TRBJ2-1
D gene: TRBD2
V gene: TRBV6-4
clone size: NA

CDR3 protein: CASSIDRDKRNQPQHF
CDR3 DNA: TGTGCCAGTAGTATAGATCGGGACAAACGCAATCAGCCCCAGCATTTT
J gene: TRBJ1-5
D gene: NA
V gene: TRBV19
clone size: NA